What follows are 8 T cell receptor beta chains derived from one specimen sequenced in a study of blood T cell repertoires in COVID-19. TCRdb's table, derived via immunoSEQ multiplex PCR, lists solely in-frame clones and lacks some. The top ten clones hold more than 1% of a sample with 80,000 to 90,000 clones, 86% of them seen once. The specimen sequenced was peripheral blood. These TCRs come from a man aged 80 or over with active or convalescent COVID-19.

The chain carries TRBV9 and TRBJ1-1; perhaps TRBD1 as D (6 bases). The CDR3 is 15 residues long. With 2 bases removed from V and 0 bases from J, the gap between germline ends came to 11 bases. Per the germline V gene, CDR1 is SGDLS and CDR2 is YYNGEE. CDR3: CASSVQGQMNTEAFF. In DNA form, the CDR3 reads TGTGCCAGCAGCGTCCAAGGACAGATGAACACTGAAGCTTTCTTT.

This chain uses TRBV28 with TRBJ2-3; tentative D call: TRBD2 (6 bases). The V end lost 5 bases, the J end lost 2 bases, and 14 bases lay between the germline ends. The CDR3 loop spans 15 amino acids. Germline V lookup: CDR1 MDHEN, CDR2 SYDVKM. The CDR3 DNA sequence: TGTGCCAGCAGTAACCGGGACTGGTACACAGATACGCAGTATTTT. It is translated as CASSNRDWYTDTQYF. Full variable domain (outside the CDR3, taken from reference TRBV28 and TRBJ2-3): DVKVTQSSRYLVKRTGEKVFLECVQDMDHENMFWYRQDPGLGLRLIYFSYDVKMKEKGDIPEGYSVSREKKERFSLILESASTNQTSMYLCASSNRDWYTDTQYFGPGTRLTVL.

The genes are TRBV7-8 and TRBJ1-2; 8 bases map to TRBD1. Germline values: CDR1 SGHVS, CDR2 FQNEAQ. V lost 1 base and J lost 6; bases outside the gene matches: 16. The CDR3 covers 18 residues. The CDR3 region is CASSLGRGGQGAFDGYTF. The CDR3 DNA reads as TGTGCCAGCAGCTTAGGCCGGGGCGGGCAGGGGGCTTTCGATGGCTACACCTTC.

Concerning this clone itself: Other DNA sequences of this sample code for an identical CDR3. This rearrangement joins TRBV20-1 to TRBJ1-1; TRBD1 is a possible D gene (6 bases). Trimming pared 3 bases from V and 5 bases from J, leaving 7 bases between. The CDR3 is 11 residues long. From germline, CDR1 is DFQATT and CDR2 SNEGSKA (reference sequence). The CDR3 sequence is CSASRGTEAFF. In DNA, the CDR3 is TGCAGTGCTAGCAGGGGAACTGAAGCTTTCTTT.

CDR3 DNA: TGTGCCAGCAGTGCGGATACTAGCGGTATCTACAATGAGCAGTTCTTC. Residues: CASSADTSGIYNEQFF. This chain joins TRBV25-1 and TRBJ2-1; TRBD2 aligns across 8 bases. Germline CDR1 is MGHDK and CDR2 is SYGVNS. J gave up 3 bases and V 4 bases, and 8 bases lay outside the gene matches. The CDR3 extends over 16 amino acids.

This clone has just a few counts. The chain recombines TRBV4-1 with TRBJ1-4; D is unresolved. Germline CDR1 reads MGHRA; CDR2 reads YSYEKL. The CDR3 extends over 16 amino acids. Trimming removed 0 bases from V and 2 bases from J, with 10 bases in between. The CDR3 nucleotides are TGCGCCAGCAGCCAAGATATCGGGATGACTAATGAAAAACTGTTTTTT. Protein product: CASSQDIGMTNEKLFF.

The V and J genes are TRBV6-5 and TRBJ1-5; 8 bases agree with TRBD1. CDR3 length: 14 amino acids. Trimming removed 5 bases from V and 8 bases from J; junction bases left unmatched: 8. Germline V gene data show CDR1 as MNHEY and CDR2 as SVGAGI. The CDR3 protein is CASSRRQGLEPQHF. DNA of the CDR3: TGTGCCAGCAGTCGTCGACAGGGGTTGGAGCCCCAGCATTTT.

The chain recombines TRBV5-6 with TRBJ2-3; 15 bases align to TRBD2. The CDR3 loop spans 16 amino acids. Germline V gives CDR1 SGHDT, CDR2 YYEEEE. V lost 4 bases and J lost 5; bases outside the gene matches: 5. CDR3 amino acids: CASSPGLAGGGDTQYF. DNA for the CDR3: TGTGCCAGCAGCCCGGGACTAGCGGGAGGTGGAGATACGCAGTATTTT.